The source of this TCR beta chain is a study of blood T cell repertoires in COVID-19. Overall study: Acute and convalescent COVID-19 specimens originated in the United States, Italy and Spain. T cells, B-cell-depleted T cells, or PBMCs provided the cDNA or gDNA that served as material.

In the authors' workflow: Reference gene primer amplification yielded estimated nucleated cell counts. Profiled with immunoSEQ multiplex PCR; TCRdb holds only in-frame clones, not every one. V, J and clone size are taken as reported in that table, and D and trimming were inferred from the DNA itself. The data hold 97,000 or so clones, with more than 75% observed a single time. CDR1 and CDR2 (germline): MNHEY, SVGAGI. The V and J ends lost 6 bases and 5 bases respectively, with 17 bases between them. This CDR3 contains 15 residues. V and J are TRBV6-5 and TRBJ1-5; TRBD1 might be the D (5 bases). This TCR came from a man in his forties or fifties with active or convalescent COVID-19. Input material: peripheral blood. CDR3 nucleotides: TGTGCCAGCAGCCCGGAAGGAGGGGCTTATCAGCCCCAGCATTTT. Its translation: CASSPEGGAYQPQHF.